This T cell receptor (beta chain) was sequenced during a study of identical twins (dated by TCRdb to 2016 to 2017). Context from the whole study: The study deep-sequenced TCR alpha and beta repertoires from monozygotic twins, unrelated adults of various ages and cord blood to test whether fetal clonotypes persist. Replicate twin experiments were performed at different times using different library preparation protocols to rule out contamination.

About this clonotype itself: Its antigen remains undetermined. At one end, the junction sequence differs from germline, possibly due to a read error.

Receptor amplification or capture employed 5' RACE. This sample was sequenced with an Illumina HiSeq 2000. A universal primer binding site was added through template switching, and the final cDNA carried a unique molecular identifier so that TCR cDNA molecules could be counted accurately. Specific primers in the conserved constant-segment region were used to synthesize first-strand cDNA for the TCR alpha and beta chains. To control for contamination, every cDNA library was double barcoded, receiving both a SMART-Mk sample barcode and Illumina barcodes. TruSeq adapter sequences and Illumina sample barcodes were added in two successive PCR steps. The TCR alpha and beta cDNA libraries were sequenced on the Illumina HiSeq platform using custom primers. Processing in the source paper ran as follows. MiGEC was used to process raw reads and extract unique molecular identifiers, and MiXCR was used to find CDR3 positions. Recombination models were inferred per individual with the repgenHMM and IGoR tools using an EM algorithm. Shared clonotypes were analyzed with the tcR package in R, and sharing was normalized by the product of cloneset sizes. To study raw recombination without the effects of thymic and clonal selection, out-of-frame nonproductive sequences were analyzed. TCRdb's own reprocessing of the public reads used fastp at Q25 and MiXCR and kept productive beta chains. When rows share a CDR3 protein, they turn into one entry using the most common DNA and genes. The V and J calls come from TCRdb's annotation, not from the publication. The sample includes roughly 1,500,000 distinct CDR3 sequences, with 25% to 35% observed a single time. The leading ten clones occupy about 0.27% of the sample.

What the work shows at the level of the full study, not this receptor alone: Invariant T cells such as MAIT and iNKT could partly confound zero-insertion analyses, though diverse VJ usage argued against this for most clonotypes. In monozygotic twins, recombination models systematically underestimated out-of-frame TCR alpha sharing, but the models matched the sharing seen between unrelated individuals. Out-of-frame TCR alpha sequences shared between twins showed an excess of low generation-probability sequences compared with coincidental sharing between unrelated individuals. Abundant cord blood beta clonotypes had fewer insertions, young adult naive repertoires showed a similar but weaker trend, and memory repertoires showed no such trend. A weaker excess of twin sharing was found in beta out-of-frame sequences because the signal-to-noise ratio was lowered by fewer shared sequences. Conclusions relied on cross-sectional statistical analysis, since the same donors could not be followed over many years.

Only healthy Caucasian donors were included. The CDR3 starts with the cysteine, ends with the phenylalanine, and has 16 residues. Only the CDR3 region is kept as DNA, spanning 48 bases read in frame from base 1. CDR1 and CDR2 are read off the germline V gene (reference sequence) as MNHEY and SMNVEV. Input material: cord blood. The chain was built from TRBV27 and TRBJ2-4; TRBD2 fits 8 bases in the junction. The receptor was isolated from a newborn girl in good health. CDR3 protein: CASSLLRGGPKNIQDF. The DNA is as follows: TGTGCCAGCAGCCTCCTTCGGGGGGGCCCCAAAAACATTCAGGACTTC.